This record looks at one T cell receptor (beta chain) sequence and its context. Its antigen is unidentified. Assay used: immunoSEQ multiplex PCR; TCRdb lists only in-frame clones, some missing. The sample holds roughly 50,000 clones; over 90% are singletons and the top ten take more than 2%. V dropped 4 bases and J dropped 6 bases, with 13 bases sitting between them. This CDR3 has 13 amino acids. Germline CDR1 reads MGHRA; CDR2 reads YSYEKL. The sample originates from a study of graft-versus-host responses after intestinal transplantation. The overall study: All recipients were transplanted with multivisceral, liver-intestinal, or isolated intestinal grafts. Recipients across the board were started on anti-thymocyte globulin induction, then kept on tacrolimus and steroids for around 3 years.

The chain uses TRBV4-1 and TRBJ2-7; tentative D call: TRBD1 (6 bases). This TCR was recovered from a human donor who was the organ donor for an intestinal transplant. Sample: unstimulated CD4+ T cells sorted from spleen or lymph node cells, taken before transplant. CDR3 DNA sequence: TGCGCCAGCAGCCTGTACAGGGATGGCGAGCAGTACTTC. Residues: CASSLYRDGEQYF.